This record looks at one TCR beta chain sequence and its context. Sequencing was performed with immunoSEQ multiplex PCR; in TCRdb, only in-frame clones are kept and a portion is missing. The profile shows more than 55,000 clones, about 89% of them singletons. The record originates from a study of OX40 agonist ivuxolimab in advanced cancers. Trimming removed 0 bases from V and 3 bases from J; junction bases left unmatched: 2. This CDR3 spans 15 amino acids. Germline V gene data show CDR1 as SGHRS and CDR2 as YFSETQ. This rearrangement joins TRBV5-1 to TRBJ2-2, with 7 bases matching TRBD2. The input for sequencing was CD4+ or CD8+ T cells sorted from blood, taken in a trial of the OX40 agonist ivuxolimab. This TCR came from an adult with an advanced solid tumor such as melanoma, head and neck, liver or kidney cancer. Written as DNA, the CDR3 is TGCGCCAGCAGCTTGGCTAGCGGTTACACCGGGGAGCTGTTTTTT. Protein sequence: CASSLASGYTGELFF.